These 7 T cell receptor beta chains came from one sample sequenced in a study of blood T cell repertoires in COVID-19. Repertoires were generated with immunoSEQ multiplex PCR, while TCRdb's copy carries only in-frame clones and drops some. The table includes tens of thousands of clones, approximately 80% detected once. Sequencing was carried out using peripheral blood. These receptors were collected from a man at least 80 years old with active or convalescent COVID-19.

This clone has only a few counts. The chain combines TRBV19 with TRBJ2-4, with D possibly being TRBD1 (6 bases). From germline, CDR1 is LNHDA and CDR2 SQIVND (reference sequence). The CDR3 length is 21 residues. The V end lost 0 bases, the J end lost 0 bases, and 24 bases lay between the germline ends. The CDR3 sequence: CASSIDSFPQGRPLAKNIQYF. The CDR3 bases are TGTGCCAGTAGTATAGATAGTTTCCCACAGGGCAGACCTTTAGCCAAAAACATTCAGTACTTC.

J is TRBJ1-1 and V is TRBV29-1, with D maybe TRBD1 (6 bases). V lost 5 bases, J lost 3 bases, and 10 bases lay in between. The CDR3 length is 12 residues. From germline, CDR1 is SQVTM and CDR2 ANQGSEA. In nucleotides, the CDR3 is TGCAGCGTTCAGACAGGTTACACTGAAGCTTTCTTT. Amino acid sequence: CSVQTGYTEAFF.

V usage is TRBV5-1 and J usage is TRBJ2-5; the match to TRBD2 covers 11 bases. Germline trimming cut 4 bases from V and 1 base from J; bases unmatched to any gene: 3. This CDR3 has 15 residues. From germline, CDR1 is SGHRS and CDR2 YFSETQ. CDR3: CASSPSGGSQETQYF. CDR3 nucleotide sequence: TGCGCCAGCAGCCCTAGCGGGGGGTCCCAAGAGACCCAGTACTTC.

The chain is built from TRBV9 and TRBJ2-1; 15 positions agree with TRBD2. CDR3 length: 19 amino acids. Looked up from germline, CDR1 is SGDLS and CDR2 is YYNGEE. V lost 0 bases, J lost 7 bases, and 11 bases stayed unmatched. The CDR3 here is CASSVGDKSGTSGRNEQFF. The CDR3 nucleotides are TGTGCCAGCAGCGTAGGGGACAAATCGGGGACTAGCGGGAGGAATGAGCAGTTCTTC.

The count of this clone is one. V is TRBV7-7 and J is TRBJ1-4, with 9 bases that match TRBD1. The J segment lost 4 bases and the V segment lost 2 bases, leaving 2 bases of the junction unmatched. There are 15 residues in the CDR3. Germline CDR1 is SSHAT and CDR2 is FNYEAQ (reference sequence). CDR3 region: CASSLRQGDNEKLFF. The CDR3 DNA reads as TGTGCCAGCAGCTTAAGACAGGGGGATAATGAAAAACTGTTTTTT.

The chain combines TRBV30 with TRBJ1-1; D is perhaps TRBD1 (6 bases). With 3 bases removed from V and 1 base from J, the gap between germline ends came to 15 bases. Germline V gene data show CDR1 as GTSNPN and CDR2 as SVGIG (reference sequence). There are 15 residues in the CDR3. The CDR3 here is CAWRPTGIWNTEAFF. In DNA form, the CDR3 reads TGTGCCTGGAGGCCCACAGGGATTTGGAACACTGAAGCTTTCTTT.

J is TRBJ2-5 and V is TRBV7-9; 7 positions match TRBD1. This CDR3 region has 14 residues. CDR1 is SEHNR, CDR2 FQNEAQ, per germline (reference sequence). V lost 0 bases to trimming and J lost 4 bases; unmatched junction nucleotides: 2. CDR3 coding DNA: TGTGCCAGCAGCTTAGCGAGGGGGCGAGAGACCCAGTACTTC. This gives the protein CASSLARGRETQYF.